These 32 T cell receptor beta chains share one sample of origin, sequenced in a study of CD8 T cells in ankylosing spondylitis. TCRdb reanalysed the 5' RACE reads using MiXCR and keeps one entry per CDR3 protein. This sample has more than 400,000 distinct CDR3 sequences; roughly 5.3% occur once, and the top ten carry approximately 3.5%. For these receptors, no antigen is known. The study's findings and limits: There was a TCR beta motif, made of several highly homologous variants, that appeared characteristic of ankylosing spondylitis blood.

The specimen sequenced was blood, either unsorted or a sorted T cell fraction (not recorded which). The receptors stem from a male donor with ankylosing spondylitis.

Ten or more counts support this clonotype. This chain's CDR3 is CSAQRAGTYNEQFF. CDR3 bases: TGCAGTGCTCAGAGAGCGGGAACCTACAATGAGCAGTTCTTC. The rearrangement uses TRBV20-1 and TRBJ2-1; 7 positions match TRBD2. The CDR3 runs 14 residues. Germline V lookup: CDR1 DFQATT, CDR2 SNEGSKA (reference sequence). With V trimmed by 5 bases and J by 2 bases, 6 bases remained unmatched.

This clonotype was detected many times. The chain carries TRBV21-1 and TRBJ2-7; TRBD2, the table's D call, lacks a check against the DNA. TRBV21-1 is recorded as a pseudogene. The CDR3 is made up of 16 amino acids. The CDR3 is CASSKVRGPAWNEQYF. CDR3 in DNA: TGTGCCAGCAGCAAAGTAAGGGGCCCGGCCTGGAACGAGCAGTACTTC.

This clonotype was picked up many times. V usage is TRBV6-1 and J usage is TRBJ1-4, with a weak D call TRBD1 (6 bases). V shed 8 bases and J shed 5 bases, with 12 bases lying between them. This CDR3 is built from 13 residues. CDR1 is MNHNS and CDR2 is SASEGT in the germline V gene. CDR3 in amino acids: CASGGGLNEKLFF. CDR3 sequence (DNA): TGTGCCAGCGGGGGGGGCCTCAATGAAAAACTGTTTTTT.

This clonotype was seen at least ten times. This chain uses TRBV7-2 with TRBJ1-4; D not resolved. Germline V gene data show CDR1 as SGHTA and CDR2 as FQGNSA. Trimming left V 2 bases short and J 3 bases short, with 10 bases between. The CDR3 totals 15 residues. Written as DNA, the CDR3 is TGTGCCAGCAGCTTAAACGGGCAGCCTAATGAAAAACTGTTTTTT. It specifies CASSLNGQPNEKLFF.

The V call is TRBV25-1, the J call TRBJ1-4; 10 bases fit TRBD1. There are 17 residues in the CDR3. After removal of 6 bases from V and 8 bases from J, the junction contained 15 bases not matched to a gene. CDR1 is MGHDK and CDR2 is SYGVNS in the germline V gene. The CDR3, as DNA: TGTGCCAGCAGGCCCTTAGGGACAGGGGATTTAGGGGAAAAACTGTTTTTT. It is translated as CASRPLGTGDLGEKLFF.

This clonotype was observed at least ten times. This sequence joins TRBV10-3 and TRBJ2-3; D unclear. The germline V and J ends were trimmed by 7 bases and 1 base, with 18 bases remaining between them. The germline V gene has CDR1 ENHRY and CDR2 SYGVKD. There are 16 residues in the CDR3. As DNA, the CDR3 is TGTGCCATCAAGCCATGGAATTCCGTCGGCACAGATACGCAGTATTTT. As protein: CAIKPWNSVGTDTQYF.

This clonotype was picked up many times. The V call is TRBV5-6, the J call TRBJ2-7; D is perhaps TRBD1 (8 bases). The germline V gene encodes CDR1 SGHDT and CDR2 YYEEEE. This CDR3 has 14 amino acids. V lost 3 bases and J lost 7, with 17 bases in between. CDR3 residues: CASSSTGDYGEQYF. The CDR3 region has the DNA TGTGCCAGCAGCTCGACAGGGGACTATGGTGAGCAGTACTTC.

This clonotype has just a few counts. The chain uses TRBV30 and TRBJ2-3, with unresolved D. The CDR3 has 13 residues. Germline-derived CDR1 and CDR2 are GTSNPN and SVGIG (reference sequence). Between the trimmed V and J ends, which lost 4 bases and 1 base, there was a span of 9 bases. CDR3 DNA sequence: TGTGCCTGGACGGCCATAGGCACAGATACGCAGTATTTT. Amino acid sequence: CAWTAIGTDTQYF.

As DNA, the CDR3 is TGTGCCAGCAGTCGTCCAGGGATCTCCTACGAGCAGTACTTC. Its protein is CASSRPGISYEQYF. The chain is built from TRBV6-1 and TRBJ2-7, with D tentatively TRBD1 (5 bases). Germline values: CDR1 MNHNS, CDR2 SASEGT. The CDR3 contains 14 residues. V lost 5 bases and J lost 0, with 11 bases in between.

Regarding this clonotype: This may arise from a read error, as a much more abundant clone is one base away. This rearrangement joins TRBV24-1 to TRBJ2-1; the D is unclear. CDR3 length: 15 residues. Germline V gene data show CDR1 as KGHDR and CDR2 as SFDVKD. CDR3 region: CATRDRYKSYNEQFF. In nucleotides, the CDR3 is TGTGCCACCCGTGATAGGTACAAATCCTACAATGAGCAGTTCTTC.

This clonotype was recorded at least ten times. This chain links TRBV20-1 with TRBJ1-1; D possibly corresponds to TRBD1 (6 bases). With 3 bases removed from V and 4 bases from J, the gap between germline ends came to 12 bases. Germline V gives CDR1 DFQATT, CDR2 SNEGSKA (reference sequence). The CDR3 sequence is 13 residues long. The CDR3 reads CSARGGGGTEAFF. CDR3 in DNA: TGCAGTGCTAGGGGGGGAGGGGGCACTGAAGCTTTCTTT.

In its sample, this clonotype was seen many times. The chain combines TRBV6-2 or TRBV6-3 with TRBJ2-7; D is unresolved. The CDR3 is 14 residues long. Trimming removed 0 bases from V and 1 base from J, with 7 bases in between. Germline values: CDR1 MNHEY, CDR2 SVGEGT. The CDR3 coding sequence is TGTGCCAGCAGTTACTCAGTCGGTTCCTACGAGCAGTACTTC. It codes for CASSYSVGSYEQYF.

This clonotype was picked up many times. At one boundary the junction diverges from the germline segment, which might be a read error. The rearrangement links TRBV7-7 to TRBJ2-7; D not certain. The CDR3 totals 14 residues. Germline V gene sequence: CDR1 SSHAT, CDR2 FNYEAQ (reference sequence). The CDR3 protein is CASSLGPQDYEQYF. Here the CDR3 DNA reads TGTGCTAGCAGCTTGGGTCCCCAAGACTACGAGCAGTACTTC.

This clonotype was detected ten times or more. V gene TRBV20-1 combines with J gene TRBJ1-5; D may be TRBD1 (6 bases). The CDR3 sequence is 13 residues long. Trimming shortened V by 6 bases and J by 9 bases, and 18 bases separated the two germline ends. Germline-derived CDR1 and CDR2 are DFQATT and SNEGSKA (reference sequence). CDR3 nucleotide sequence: TGCAGTGCCGGAAGGGACACCAGGTCGCCCCAGCATTTT. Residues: CSAGRDTRSPQHF.

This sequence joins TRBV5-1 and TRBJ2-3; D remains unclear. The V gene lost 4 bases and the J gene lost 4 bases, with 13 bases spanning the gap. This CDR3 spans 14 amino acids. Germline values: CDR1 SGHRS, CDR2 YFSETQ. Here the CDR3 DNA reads TGCGCCAGCAGCCCTTCATCCACCCCAGATACGCAGTATTTT. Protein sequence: CASSPSSTPDTQYF.

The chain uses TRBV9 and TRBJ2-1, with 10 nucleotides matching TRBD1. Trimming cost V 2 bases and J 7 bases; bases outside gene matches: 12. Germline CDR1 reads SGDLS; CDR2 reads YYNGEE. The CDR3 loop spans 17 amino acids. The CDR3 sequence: CASSVGLEGQGLNEQFF. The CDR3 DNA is TGTGCCAGCAGCGTTGGCCTGGAGGGACAGGGGTTAAATGAGCAGTTCTTC.

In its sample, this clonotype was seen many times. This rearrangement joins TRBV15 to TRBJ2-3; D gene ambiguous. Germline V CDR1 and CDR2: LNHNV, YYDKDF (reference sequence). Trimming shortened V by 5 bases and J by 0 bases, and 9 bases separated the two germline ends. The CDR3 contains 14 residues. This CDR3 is CATSLGPSTDTQYF. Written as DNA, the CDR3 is TGTGCCACCAGCCTCGGACCCAGCACAGATACGCAGTATTTT.

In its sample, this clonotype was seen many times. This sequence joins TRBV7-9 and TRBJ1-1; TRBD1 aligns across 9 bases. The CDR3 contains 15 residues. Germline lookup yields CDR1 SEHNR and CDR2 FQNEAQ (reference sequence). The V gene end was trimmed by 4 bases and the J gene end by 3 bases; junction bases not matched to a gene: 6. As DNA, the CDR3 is TGTGCCAGCAGCTCCCGGGACAGGGTCCACACTGAAGCTTTCTTT. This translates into CASSSRDRVHTEAFF.

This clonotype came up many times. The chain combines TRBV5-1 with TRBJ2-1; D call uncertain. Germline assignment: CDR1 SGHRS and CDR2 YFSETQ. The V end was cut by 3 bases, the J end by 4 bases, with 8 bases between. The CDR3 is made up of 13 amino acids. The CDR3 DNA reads TGCGCCAGCAGCTCATCCCAATACAATGAGCAGTTCTTC. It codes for CASSSSQYNEQFF.

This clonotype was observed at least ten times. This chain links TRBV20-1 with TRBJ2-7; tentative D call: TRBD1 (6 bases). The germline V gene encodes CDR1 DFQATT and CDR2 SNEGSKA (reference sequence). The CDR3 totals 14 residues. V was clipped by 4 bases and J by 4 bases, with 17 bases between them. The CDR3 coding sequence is TGCAGTGCTACTCGACTGGGACACATATACGAGCAGTACTTC. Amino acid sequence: CSATRLGHIYEQYF.

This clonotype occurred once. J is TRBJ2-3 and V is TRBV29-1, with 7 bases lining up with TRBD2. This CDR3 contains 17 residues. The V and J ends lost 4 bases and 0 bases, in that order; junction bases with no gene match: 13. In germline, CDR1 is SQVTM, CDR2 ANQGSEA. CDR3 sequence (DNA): TGCAGCGTTGTGGGGGGGATTGGGTGGACTAGCACAGATACGCAGTATTTT. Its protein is CSVVGGIGWTSTDTQYF.

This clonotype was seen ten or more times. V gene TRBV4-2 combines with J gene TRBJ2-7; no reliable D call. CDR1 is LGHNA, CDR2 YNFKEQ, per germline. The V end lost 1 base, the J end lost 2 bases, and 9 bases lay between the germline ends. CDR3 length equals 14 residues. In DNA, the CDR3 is TGTGCCAGCAGCCAAGGACCGACCACCTACGAGCAGTACTTC. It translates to CASSQGPTTYEQYF.

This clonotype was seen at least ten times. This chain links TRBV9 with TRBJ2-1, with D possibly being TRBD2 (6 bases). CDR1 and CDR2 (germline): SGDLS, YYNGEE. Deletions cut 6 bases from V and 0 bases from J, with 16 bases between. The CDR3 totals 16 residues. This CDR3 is CASILSGTPSYNEQFF. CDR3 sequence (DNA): TGTGCCAGCATCTTATCCGGGACTCCCTCCTACAATGAGCAGTTCTTC.

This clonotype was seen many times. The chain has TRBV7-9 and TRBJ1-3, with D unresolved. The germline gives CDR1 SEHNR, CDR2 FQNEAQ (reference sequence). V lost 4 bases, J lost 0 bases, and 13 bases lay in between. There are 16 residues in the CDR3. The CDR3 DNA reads TGTGCCAGCAGCTCCCGAAGACCCGTCTCTGGAAACACCATATATTTT. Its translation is CASSSRRPVSGNTIYF.

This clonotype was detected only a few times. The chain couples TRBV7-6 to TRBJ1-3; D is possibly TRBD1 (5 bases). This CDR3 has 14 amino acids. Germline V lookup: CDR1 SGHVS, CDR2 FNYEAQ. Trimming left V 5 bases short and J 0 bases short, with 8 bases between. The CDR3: CASSITGSGNTIYF. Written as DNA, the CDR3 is TGTGCCAGCAGCATCACAGGCTCTGGAAACACCATATATTTT.

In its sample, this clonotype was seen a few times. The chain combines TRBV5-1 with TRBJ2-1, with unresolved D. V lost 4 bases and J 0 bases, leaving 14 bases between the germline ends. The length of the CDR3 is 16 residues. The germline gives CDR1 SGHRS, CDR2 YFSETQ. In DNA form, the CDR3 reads TGCGCCAGCAGCCCCCTTTCCTCGAGCTCCTACAATGAGCAGTTCTTC. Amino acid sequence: CASSPLSSSSYNEQFF.

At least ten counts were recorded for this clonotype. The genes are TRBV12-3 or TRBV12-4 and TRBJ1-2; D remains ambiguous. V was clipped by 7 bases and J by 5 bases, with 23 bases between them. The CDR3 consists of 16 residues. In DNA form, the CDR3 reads TGTGCCAGCATCCCCCTGCCATACGGGTTTGGTTATGGCTACACCTTC. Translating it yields CASIPLPYGFGYGYTF.

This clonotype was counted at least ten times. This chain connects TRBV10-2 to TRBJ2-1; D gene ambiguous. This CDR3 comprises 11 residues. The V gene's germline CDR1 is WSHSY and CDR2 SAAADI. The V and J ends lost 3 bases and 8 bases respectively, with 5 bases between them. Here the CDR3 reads CASSDGDEQFF. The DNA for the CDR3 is TGCGCCAGCAGTGACGGCGATGAGCAGTTCTTC.

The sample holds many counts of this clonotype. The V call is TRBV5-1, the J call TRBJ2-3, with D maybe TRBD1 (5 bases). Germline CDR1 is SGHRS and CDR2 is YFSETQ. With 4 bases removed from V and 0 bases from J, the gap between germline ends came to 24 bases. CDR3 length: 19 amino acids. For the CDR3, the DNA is TGCGCCAGCAGCCAATCCCCACCTACAGGCGGAGTGAGCACAGATACGCAGTATTTT. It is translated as CASSQSPPTGGVSTDTQYF.

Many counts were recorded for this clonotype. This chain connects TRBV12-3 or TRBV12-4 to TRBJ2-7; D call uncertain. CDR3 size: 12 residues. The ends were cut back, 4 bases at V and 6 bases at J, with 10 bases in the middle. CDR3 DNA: TGTGCCAGCAGTTCCGGCGTGGGCGAGCAGTACTTC. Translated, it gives CASSSGVGEQYF.

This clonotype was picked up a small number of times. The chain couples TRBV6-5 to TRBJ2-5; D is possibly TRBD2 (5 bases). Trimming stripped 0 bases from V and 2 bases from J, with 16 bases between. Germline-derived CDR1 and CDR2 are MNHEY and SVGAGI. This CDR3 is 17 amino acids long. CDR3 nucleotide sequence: TGTGCCAGCAGTTACTCGTATGGGCGAAGGGAGCAAGAGACCCAGTACTTC. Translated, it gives CASSYSYGRREQETQYF.

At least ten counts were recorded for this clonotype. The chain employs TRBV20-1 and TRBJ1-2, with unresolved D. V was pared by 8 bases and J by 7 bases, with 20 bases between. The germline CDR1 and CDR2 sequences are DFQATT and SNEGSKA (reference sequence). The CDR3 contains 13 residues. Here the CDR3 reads CSSQAEGWFGYTF. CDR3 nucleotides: TGCAGTTCGCAGGCCGAAGGGTGGTTTGGCTACACCTTC.